A single sample gave rise to the 16 T cell receptor beta chains below, sequenced in a study of blood T cell repertoires in COVID-19. Produced via immunoSEQ multiplex PCR; TCRdb's table is partial and in-frame only. Of under 400,000 clones detected, 75% to 90% appear once; the ten largest clones hold less than 3.5%. Sample: peripheral blood. These receptor sequences come from a woman in her 30s with COVID-19, enrolled during active disease.

J is TRBJ1-1 and V is TRBV7-9, with D perhaps matching TRBD1 (5 bases). The CDR3 length is 15 residues. Trimming pared 7 bases from V and 1 base from J, leaving 16 bases between. Germline-derived CDR1 and CDR2 are SEHNR and FQNEAQ (reference sequence). The CDR3 protein is CASNLGGGGNTEAFF. Here the CDR3 DNA reads TGTGCCAGCAACCTTGGCGGGGGAGGGAACACTGAAGCTTTCTTT.

The V and J genes are TRBV7-2 and TRBJ2-7; TRBD2 matches at 8 bases. The V segment lost 2 bases and the J segment 1 base; nucleotides outside the gene matches: 10. The CDR3 length is 17 residues. Germline CDR1 and CDR2: SGHTA and FQGNSA. Here the CDR3 reads CASSLQASTSASYEQYF. The CDR3 nucleotides are TGTGCCAGCAGCTTACAAGCTTCGACTAGCGCATCCTACGAGCAGTACTTC. Filled out from reference TRBV7-2 and TRBJ2-7, the complete variable domain reads GAGVSQSPSNKVTEKGKDVELRCDPISGHTALYWYRQSLGQGLEFLIYFQGNSAPDKSGLPSDRFSAERTGGSVSTLTIQRTQQEDSAVYLCASSLQASTSASYEQYFGPGTRLTVT.

The chain is built from TRBV19 and TRBJ1-1, with TRBD1 as a possible D gene (5 bases). V gave up 5 bases and J gave up 0 bases, with 10 bases separating them. Germline lookup yields CDR1 LNHDA and CDR2 SQIVND (reference sequence). The CDR3 runs to 14 residues. The CDR3 is CASSAQAMNTEAFF. CDR3 sequence (DNA): TGTGCCAGTAGTGCACAGGCCATGAACACTGAAGCTTTCTTT.

The chain links TRBV18 to TRBJ2-6; 7 nucleotides line up with TRBD2. V trimming: 6 bases; J trimming: 4 bases; junction bases outside the gene matches: 18. Germline CDR1 and CDR2: KGHSH and LQKENI. This CDR3 has 19 residues. CDR3 DNA sequence: TGTGCCAGCTCGCTGGGGAGGGCGTCCGGCGTGGCAGGGGCCAACGTCCTGACTTTC. Protein: CASSLGRASGVAGANVLTF.

The CDR3 here is CASSEFGTVATGELFF. CDR3 bases: TGTGCCAGCAGTGAATTCGGGACAGTCGCCACCGGGGAGCTGTTTTTT. V usage is TRBV6-1 and J usage is TRBJ2-2; 7 nucleotides match TRBD1. Germline CDR1 reads MNHNS; CDR2 reads SASEGT. The CDR3 covers 16 residues. Trimming took 2 bases from V and 4 from J; bases not matched to a gene: 7.

This chain joins TRBV5-6 and TRBJ1-2, with 7 bases lining up with TRBD1. This CDR3 is built from 14 residues. Losses at the gene ends were 3 bases for V and 7 bases for J; bases not matched to a gene: 9. From germline, CDR1 is SGHDT and CDR2 YYEEEE. In DNA, the CDR3 is TGTGCCAGCAGCTCAAATTCAGGGGGTAGTGGCTACACCTTC. As protein: CASSSNSGGSGYTF. The variable domain in full, with the rest retrieved from reference TRBV5-6 and TRBJ1-2, is DAGVTQSPTHLIKTRGQQVTLRCSPKSGHDTVSWYQQALGQGPQFIFQYYEEEERQRGNFPDRFSGHQFPNYSSELNVNALLLGDSALYLCASSSNSGGSGYTFGSGTRLTVV.

The V call is TRBV7-9, the J call TRBJ2-5; possibly TRBD2 for D (7 bases). Germline-derived CDR1 and CDR2 are SEHNR and FQNEAQ (reference sequence). The ends were cut back, 5 bases at V and 3 bases at J, with 16 bases in the middle. This CDR3 has 15 amino acids. CDR3 bases: TGTGCCAGCAGCCAATTCGGGGGGCCTGAAGAGACCCAGTACTTC. It encodes CASSQFGGPEETQYF.

The chain carries TRBV19 and TRBJ1-2, with TRBD1 matching 8 bases. This CDR3 spans 17 amino acids. CDR1 and CDR2 (germline): LNHDA, SQIVND (reference sequence). V dropped 5 bases and J dropped 4; count of bases not matched to a gene: 15. CDR3 amino acids: CASSGGTGQPFGYGYTF. The CDR3 DNA follows: TGTGCCAGTAGTGGCGGGACAGGACAACCTTTTGGCTATGGCTACACCTTC. The whole variable domain, remainder taken from reference TRBV19 and TRBJ1-2, is DGGITQSPKYLFRKEGQNVTLSCEQNLNHDAMYWYRQDPGQGLRLIYYSQIVNDFQKGDIAEGYSVSREKKESFPLTVTSAQKNPTAFYLCASSGGTGQPFGYGYTFGSGTRLTVV.

The J gene is TRBJ1-1, the V gene TRBV7-6; 8 bases match TRBD1. The germline CDR1 and CDR2 sequences are SGHVS and FNYEAQ. Trimming cost V 5 bases and J 5 bases; bases outside gene matches: 10. CDR3 length equals 15 residues. For the CDR3, the DNA is TGTGCCAGCAGCCCCCTGACAGGGGAAGTAACTGAAGCTTTCTTT. Encoded protein: CASSPLTGEVTEAFF.

This clone was seen only once. The rearrangement uses TRBV5-1 and TRBJ2-5; TRBD2 matches 7 bases. The germline V gene has CDR1 SGHRS and CDR2 YFSETQ. This CDR3 is 13 amino acids long. V dropped 6 bases and J dropped 5; count of bases not matched to a gene: 7. The DNA for the CDR3 is TGCGCCAGCACACGCGGGGGTGCGGAGACCCAGTACTTC. This encodes CASTRGGAETQYF.

This clone was observed a handful of times. The gene calls are TRBV28 and TRBJ1-2, with D tentatively TRBD1 (5 bases). Germline CDR1 MDHEN, CDR2 SYDVKM. There are 14 residues in the CDR3. Deletions cut 3 bases from V and 5 bases from J, with 13 bases between. The CDR3 reads CASSFSGGRYGYTF. CDR3 DNA: TGTGCCAGCAGTTTTTCGGGGGGAAGGTATGGCTACACCTTC.

V and J are TRBV6-6 and TRBJ2-3; 8 bases match TRBD1. Germline CDR1 and CDR2: MNHNY and SVGAGI (reference sequence). The CDR3 sequence is 15 residues long. After removal of 5 bases from V and 7 bases from J, the junction contained 11 bases not matched to a gene. The chain's CDR3 is CASSPPRTGRNTQYF. The CDR3 region has the DNA TGTGCCAGCAGTCCCCCCCGGACAGGGCGAAATACGCAGTATTTT.

This clone was recorded many times. The chain uses TRBV19 and TRBJ1-5; maybe TRBD1 (6 bases). Germline loops: CDR1 LNHDA, CDR2 SQIVND (reference sequence). The CDR3 contains 14 residues. Trimming stripped 5 bases from V and 5 bases from J, with 13 bases between. The CDR3 DNA reads as TGTGCCAGTAGTCCACAGGGAAGGTATCAGCCCCAGCATTTT. Translated, it gives CASSPQGRYQPQHF. The variable domain in full, completed from reference TRBV19 and TRBJ1-5, reads DGGITQSPKYLFRKEGQNVTLSCEQNLNHDAMYWYRQDPGQGLRLIYYSQIVNDFQKGDIAEGYSVSREKKESFPLTVTSAQKNPTAFYLCASSPQGRYQPQHFGDGTRLSIL.

This clone has a single count. V and J are TRBV18 and TRBJ1-1, with D possibly matching TRBD1 (5 bases). The CDR3 is made up of 15 amino acids. Trimming took 1 base from V and 1 from J, leaving 10 bases between them. CDR1 and CDR2 from the germline V gene are KGHSH and LQKENI. The CDR3 region is CASSPRQSWNTEAFF. CDR3 sequence (DNA): TGTGCCAGCTCACCACGACAGTCTTGGAACACTGAAGCTTTCTTT.

This CDR3 is CASSISSGRVSNNEQFF. The CDR3 DNA follows: TGTGCCAGTAGTATCAGTAGCGGGAGGGTGTCGAACAATGAGCAGTTCTTC. The chain links TRBV19 to TRBJ2-1; 11 bases line up with TRBD2. Germline loops: CDR1 LNHDA, CDR2 SQIVND (reference sequence). CDR3 length: 17 residues. V lost 3 bases, J lost 5 bases, and 9 bases stayed unmatched.

The chain employs TRBV9 and TRBJ2-3; maybe TRBD2 (5 bases). The CDR3 sequence is 11 residues long. V was shortened by 4 bases and J by 6 bases, with 6 bases between the two germline ends. The germline gives CDR1 SGDLS, CDR2 YYNGEE. The CDR3: CASSRGDTQYF. In DNA form, the CDR3 reads TGTGCCAGCAGCCGAGGGGATACGCAGTATTTT.